This TCR beta chain is from a study of CD8+CD57+ T cells in acquired aplastic anemia. The template used for profiling TCR beta VDJ and CDR3 was genomic DNA. A single record per CDR3 protein comes from TCRdb applying MiXCR to the reads. Of more than 150,000 distinct CDR3 sequences in the sample, approximately 48% are singletons; the top ten hold about 1.7%. Flow cytometry had shown expanded CD8+CD57+ cells in the patients chosen for sequencing. With 5 bases removed from V and 3 bases from J, the gap between germline ends came to 10 bases. There are 13 residues in the CDR3. Germline V gives CDR1 LNHDA, CDR2 SQIVND (reference sequence).

The clonotype originates from a human donor with aplastic anemia. The rearrangement uses TRBV19 and TRBJ1-2; no clear D. Sequenced sample: sorted CD4+, CD8+, or CD8+CD57+ T cells (not recorded which) from PBMCs. The chain's CDR3 is CASSPGSYYGYTF. The CDR3 DNA is TGTGCCAGTAGTCCGGGGAGCTACTATGGCTACACCTTC. Full variable domain (rest looked up from reference TRBV19 and TRBJ1-2): DGGITQSPKYLFRKEGQNVTLSCEQNLNHDAMYWYRQDPGQGLRLIYYSQIVNDFQKGDIAEGYSVSREKKESFPLTVTSAQKNPTAFYLCASSPGSYYGYTFGSGTRLTVV.